The T cell receptor beta chain under discussion was sequenced for a study of OX40 agonist ivuxolimab in advanced cancers. Blood got drawn at baseline, again on cycle 4 day 1, and then on cycle 7 day 1. Germline V lookup: CDR1 MNHEY, CDR2 SVGAGI. The V end was cut by 6 bases, the J end by 7 bases, with 12 bases between. The CDR3 loop spans 12 amino acids. Repertoires were generated with immunoSEQ multiplex PCR, while TCRdb's copy carries only in-frame clones and drops some. The sample carries roughly 70,000 clones, more than 75% recorded once. This clone was seen a single time. The sample here was CD4+ or CD8+ T cells sorted from blood, taken in a trial of the OX40 agonist ivuxolimab. The receptor's source is an adult with an advanced solid tumor such as melanoma, head and neck, liver or kidney cancer. This chain links TRBV6-5 with TRBJ2-5; D is undetermined. The CDR3 nucleotides are TGTGCCAGCAGCCGCGAATGGGGGACCCAGTACTTC. Translation gives CASSREWGTQYF.